This T cell receptor beta chain was sequenced during a study of cytomegalovirus exposure and HLA in healthy donors. Study findings and constraints: Among TCR beta chains of equal frequency, HLA-associated ones were more clonally expanded in a later analysis. Earlier analysis yielded a pattern in which most TCR beta V segments were productive about 90% or about 30% of the time.

The CDR3 runs 19 residues. Looked up from germline, CDR1 is MDHEN and CDR2 is SYDVKM. V was pared by 4 bases and J by 0 bases, with 17 bases of the junction left unmatched. Primers for the PCR totalled 60 Vbeta and 13 Jbeta. The table came from immunoSEQ multiplex PCR; TCRdb's copy has only in-frame clones and leaves some out. The repertoire holds just over 150,000 clones, with 86% as singletons. About this clone itself: What it recognizes is unknown.

The J gene is TRBJ1-1, the V gene TRBV28; 7 nucleotides agree with TRBD1. The sequence derives from a woman aged 18-30 years in good health and CMV-seronegative. Sample: PBMCs. In DNA, the CDR3 is TGTGCCAGCAGTTCCCCCAAAAACAGGGGACTAGTGATGAACACTGAAGCTTTCTTT. This codes for CASSSPKNRGLVMNTEAFF.